This T cell receptor (beta chain) appears in the sequencing data of a study of CD8 T cells in ankylosing spondylitis. Study findings and constraints: What appeared characteristic of ankylosing spondylitis blood was a TCR beta motif of several highly homologous variants. Some motif variants were previously reported in reactive arthritis synovial fluid and blood. Disease-linked clones, CD8+, were relatively rare in peripheral blood.

V was shortened by 4 bases and J by 7 bases, with 10 bases between the two germline ends. The CDR3 is 12 amino acids. Germline loops: CDR1 SGHRS, CDR2 YFSETQ. Researchers built TCR beta libraries using quantitative 5'-RACE with molecular barcodes. TCRdb re-analysed the 5' RACE reads in MiXCR, keeping a single row per CDR3 protein. This repertoire shows 250,000 to 350,000 distinct CDR3 sequences, roughly 20% found once; its top ten account for roughly 8%. A few counts support this clonotype. Its antigen remains unknown. This chain joins TRBV5-1 and TRBJ2-3; D is unresolved. This TCR was sampled from a male donor with ankylosing spondylitis or in good health (not recorded which). The specimen sequenced was blood, either unsorted or a sorted T cell fraction (not recorded which). The CDR3 nucleotides are TGCGCCAGCAGCCTGGAGAGCAATACGCAGTATTTT. Translation: CASSLESNTQYF.